The rows below give T cell receptor beta chains drawn from one sample of a study of cytotoxic CD8 clonotypes in ibrutinib-treated CLL. Measured with immunoSEQ multiplex PCR; TCRdb has only the in-frame clones, and not every one. This sample carries 300,000 to 350,000 clones, around four fifths of them seen once, and the ten largest clones take over 6.5%. The sequences come from PBMCs, collected before ibrutinib treatment. The receptors derive from a human donor with chronic lymphocytic leukemia. Both conserved end residues are part of each CDR3. A D gene is named only where the DNA matches it firmly. Only part of the rows carry a size: once, few, many, or a class if the clone is expanded.

DNA: TGCGCCAGCAGCCAAGAGAAGAGGGGACTAGCGGGAGTATCCTACAATGAGCAGTTCTTC; CDR3: CASSQEKRGLAGVSYNEQFF; J: TRBJ2-1; length: 20; D: TRBD2; size: .; V: TRBV4-1
DNA: TGCAGCGTTGTGCCAGGTGGAAACACCATATATTTT; CDR3: CSVVPGGNTIYF; J: TRBJ1-3; length: 12; D: .; size: .; V: TRBV29-1
DNA: TGTGCCAGCAGTTTATCACCGGGACTAGCTGTCTATGAGCAGTTCTTC; CDR3: CASSLSPGLAVYEQFF; J: TRBJ2-1; length: 16; D: TRBD2; size: .; V: TRBV27
DNA: TGTGCCTGGAGTCGTTTGGGGGCTAGCGGGAGAATAACGGATGAGCAGTTCTTC; CDR3: CAWSRLGASGRITDEQFF; J: TRBJ2-1; length: 18; D: TRBD2; size: once; V: TRBV30
DNA: TGTGCTAGCAGCGCCCGGGACGGCCAAGAGACCCAGTACTTC; CDR3: CASSARDGQETQYF; J: TRBJ2-5; length: 14; D: .; size: few; V: TRBV7-7
DNA: TGTGCCAGCAGTATGCCCGGGACAGGGGGCCGCGAGCAGTACTTC; CDR3: CASSMPGTGGREQYF; J: TRBJ2-7; length: 15; D: TRBD1; size: .; V: TRBV6-6
DNA: TGTGCCAGCAGACATTCACTTCGGGAGTGGGATGGCTACACCTTC; CDR3: CASRHSLREWDGYTF; J: TRBJ1-2; length: 15; D: .; size: .; V: TRBV5-4
DNA: TGTGCCAGCAGTTATCTAGGATCGGGCTACGAGCAGTACTTC; CDR3: CASSYLGSGYEQYF; J: TRBJ2-7; length: 14; D: .; size: .; V: TRBV6-5
DNA: TGCAGCGCGAGGGGACCCACAGATACGCAGTATTTT; CDR3: CSARGPTDTQYF; J: TRBJ2-3; length: 12; D: .; size: .; V: TRBV29-1
DNA: TGTGCCAGCAGTTTTACGACTATTGCCACAGATACGCAGTATTTT; CDR3: CASSFTTIATDTQYF; J: TRBJ2-3; length: 15; D: .; size: .; V: TRBV27
DNA: TGTGCCAGCAGCTTCCAGCGGAACACCGGGGAGCTGTTTTTT; CDR3: CASSFQRNTGELFF; J: TRBJ2-2; length: 14; D: .; size: .; V: TRBV5-8
DNA: TGTGCCAGCAGCCTTTCGGGGGCGGGAGGGCAAGAGACCCAGTACTTC; CDR3: CASSLSGAGGQETQYF; J: TRBJ2-5; length: 16; D: TRBD2; size: .; V: TRBV7-2
DNA: TGTGCCAGCAGAGGCGGGACAGGGGGCTCCTACGAGCAGTACTTC; CDR3: CASRGGTGGSYEQYF; J: TRBJ2-7; length: 15; D: TRBD1; size: .; V: TRBV6-5
DNA: TGTGCCAGCAGTAGGGATGGGGACACAGATACGCAGTATTTT; CDR3: CASSRDGDTDTQYF; J: TRBJ2-3; length: 14; D: .; size: .; V: TRBV5-6
DNA: TGTGCCAGCAGCTTAGCAGGGAGTTACGGCACCGGGGAGCTGTTTTTT; CDR3: CASSLAGSYGTGELFF; J: TRBJ2-2; length: 16; D: .; size: .; V: TRBV7-2
DNA: TGTGCCAGCAGCCAAGTGTCTGGTTCCGGGGAGCTGTTTTTT; CDR3: CASSQVSGSGELFF; J: TRBJ2-2; length: 14; D: .; size: .; V: TRBV14
DNA: TGTGCCAGCAGCCAACCAAGGTTAGCGGGAGCAACAATTACCTACGAGCAGTACTTC; CDR3: CASSQPRLAGATITYEQYF; J: TRBJ2-7; length: 19; D: TRBD2; size: .; V: TRBV14
DNA: TGTGCCAGCAACCCGGGGGCGCGAACCGGGGAGCTGTTTTTT; CDR3: CASNPGARTGELFF; J: TRBJ2-2; length: 14; D: .; size: .; V: TRBV6-6
DNA: TGTGCCAGCAGCTCCGTCGGGGGGCTCTATGGCTACACCTTC; CDR3: CASSSVGGLYGYTF; J: TRBJ1-2; length: 14; D: .; size: few; V: TRBV5-8
DNA: TGTGCCAGCAGTTTCGCCAGCACAGATACGCAGTATTTT; CDR3: CASSFASTDTQYF; J: TRBJ2-3; length: 13; D: .; size: once; V: TRBV27
DNA: TGTGCCAGCAGCTTAGAGGCAGGCCCCTACGAGCAGTACTTC; CDR3: CASSLEAGPYEQYF; J: TRBJ2-7; length: 14; D: .; size: .; V: TRBV7-9
DNA: TGCAGCACCCGCACTGGCGGGAGTCCCTACAATGAGCAGTTCTTC; CDR3: CSTRTGGSPYNEQFF; J: TRBJ2-1; length: 15; D: TRBD2; size: .; V: TRBV29-1
DNA: TGCGCCAGCAGTCGTAGGAGCTCTGGGGCCAACGTCCTGACTTTC; CDR3: CASSRRSSGANVLTF; J: TRBJ2-6; length: 15; D: .; size: .; V: TRBV23-1
DNA: TGTGCCAGCAGCGCCCAAGTGGGAGGATACGAGCAGTACTTC; CDR3: CASSAQVGGYEQYF; J: TRBJ2-7; length: 14; D: .; size: few; V: TRBV6-1
DNA: TGTGCCAGCAACCTAGACAGGGGTTCCTACAATGAGCAGTTCTTC; CDR3: CASNLDRGSYNEQFF; J: TRBJ2-1; length: 15; D: TRBD1; size: .; V: TRBV5-4
DNA: TGTGCCAGCAGTGATAGTAGGATTAACTATGGCTACACCTTC; CDR3: CASSDSRINYGYTF; J: TRBJ1-2; length: 14; D: .; size: .; V: TRBV6-1
DNA: TGTGCCACCCGGGGGGAGGGCCAGTACGAGCAGTACTTC; CDR3: CATRGEGQYEQYF; J: TRBJ2-7; length: 13; D: TRBD2; size: few; V: TRBV15
DNA: TGTGCCTGGAGTTCAGGGTACGAGCAGTACTTC; CDR3: CAWSSGYEQYF; J: TRBJ2-7; length: 11; D: .; size: .; V: TRBV30
DNA: TGTGCCAGCAGGTTCCGGGACAGGGCCTGGGAGCTGTTTTTT; CDR3: CASRFRDRAWELFF; J: TRBJ2-2; length: 14; D: TRBD1; size: few; V: TRBV6-5
DNA: TGTGCCAGCAGTACACGTCTGACCGGGACATATGGCTACACCTTC; CDR3: CASSTRLTGTYGYTF; J: TRBJ1-2; length: 15; D: .; size: .; V: TRBV6-6
DNA: TGTGCCAGTGAATCCCGCAGTTCAGCCTACGAGCAGTACTTC; CDR3: CASESRSSAYEQYF; J: TRBJ2-7; length: 14; D: .; size: .; V: TRBV2
DNA: TGCGCCAGCAGCCAAGGGGGCGCTGGAAACACCATATATTTT; CDR3: CASSQGGAGNTIYF; J: TRBJ1-3; length: 14; D: TRBD1; size: .; V: TRBV5-1